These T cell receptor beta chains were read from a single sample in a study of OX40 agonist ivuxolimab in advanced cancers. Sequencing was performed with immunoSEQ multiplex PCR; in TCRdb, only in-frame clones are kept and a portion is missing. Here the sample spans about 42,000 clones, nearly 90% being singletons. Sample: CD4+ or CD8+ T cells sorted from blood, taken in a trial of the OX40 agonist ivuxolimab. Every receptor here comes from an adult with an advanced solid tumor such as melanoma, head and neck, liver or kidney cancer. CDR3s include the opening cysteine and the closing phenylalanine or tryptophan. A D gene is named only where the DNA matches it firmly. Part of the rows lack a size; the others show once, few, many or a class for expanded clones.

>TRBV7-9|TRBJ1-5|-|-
CASSQEASQPQHF
TGTGCCAGCAGCCAAGAGGCGAGTCAGCCCCAGCATTTT
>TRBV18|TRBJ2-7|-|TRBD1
CASSLRDRATYEQYF
TGTGCCAGCTCACTCCGGGACAGGGCAACCTACGAGCAGTACTTC
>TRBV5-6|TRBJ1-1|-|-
CASSLRQVMNTEAFF
TGTGCCAGCAGCTTGAGGCAGGTCATGAACACTGAAGCTTTCTTT
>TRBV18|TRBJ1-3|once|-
CASSPGTGNTIYF
TGTGCCAGCTCACCAGGGACTGGAAACACCATATATTTT
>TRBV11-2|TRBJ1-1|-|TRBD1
CASRYRGRAFF
TGTGCCAGCAGATACAGGGGACGTGCTTTCTTT
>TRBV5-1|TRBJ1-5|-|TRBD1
CASSLEGGYQPQHF
TGCGCCAGCAGCTTGGAAGGGGGCTATCAGCCCCAGCATTTT
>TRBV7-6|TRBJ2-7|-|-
CASSSQGYEQYF
TGTGCCAGCAGCTCACAGGGCTACGAGCAGTACTTC
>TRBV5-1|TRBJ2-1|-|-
CASSLGPADLPGNEQFF
TGCGCCAGCAGCTTGGGTCCAGCGGATCTCCCTGGGAATGAGCAGTTCTTC
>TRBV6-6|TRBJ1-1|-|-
CASSPLSQGEAFF
TGTGCCAGCAGCCCACTCTCACAGGGTGAAGCTTTCTTT
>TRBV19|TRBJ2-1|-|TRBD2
CASSISLAGGTYNEQFF
TGTGCCAGTAGTATAAGCCTAGCGGGAGGTACCTACAATGAGCAGTTCTTC
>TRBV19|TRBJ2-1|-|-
CASSPDGSSYNEQFF
TGTGCCAGTAGTCCGGACGGGAGCTCCTACAATGAGCAGTTCTTC
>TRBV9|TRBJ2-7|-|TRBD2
CASSVSGGSSYEQYF
TGTGCCAGCAGCGTGAGCGGCGGGAGTTCGTACGAGCAGTACTTC
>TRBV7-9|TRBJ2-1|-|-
CASSPGRSLVYNEQFF
TGTGCCAGCAGCCCCGGGCGGAGCCTAGTATACAATGAGCAGTTCTTC
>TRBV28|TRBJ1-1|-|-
CASSPLGEGRGTEAFF
TGTGCCAGCAGCCCCTTGGGGGAGGGGAGAGGAACTGAAGCTTTCTTT
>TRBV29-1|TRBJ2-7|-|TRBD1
CSVHGSNRGPGEQYF
TGCAGCGTTCATGGGTCAAACAGGGGGCCGGGGGAGCAGTACTTC
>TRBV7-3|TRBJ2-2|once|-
CASSTSPANTGELFF
TGTGCCAGCAGCACGTCCCCCGCGAACACCGGGGAGCTGTTTTTT
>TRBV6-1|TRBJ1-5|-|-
CASWGRGRNQPQHF
TGTGCCAGTTGGGGTCGGGGGCGAAATCAGCCCCAGCATTTT
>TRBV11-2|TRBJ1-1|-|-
CASSLILGSTEAFF
TGTGCCAGCAGCCTTATCCTGGGCTCCACTGAAGCTTTCTTT
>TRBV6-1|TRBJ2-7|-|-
CASSTQRSYEQYF
TGTGCCAGCAGTACCCAGCGGAGCTACGAGCAGTACTTC
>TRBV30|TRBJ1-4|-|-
CAWSGLGGNEKLFF
TGTGCCTGGAGCGGCCTCGGGGGAAATGAAAAACTGTTTTTT
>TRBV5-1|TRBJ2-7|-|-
CASSLGGSSYEQYF
TGCGCCAGCAGCTTGGGGGGCAGTTCCTACGAGCAGTACTTC
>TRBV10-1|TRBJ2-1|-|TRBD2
CASSEQAGASYNEQFF
TGCGCCAGCAGTGAGCAAGCGGGAGCCTCCTACAATGAGCAGTTCTTC
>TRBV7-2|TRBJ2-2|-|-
CASSLVWGTGELFF
TGTGCCAGCAGCTTAGTGTGGGGGACCGGGGAGCTGTTTTTT
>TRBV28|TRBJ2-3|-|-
CASSLLELQGDSTDTQYF
TGTGCCAGCAGCCTTCTTGAGCTACAGGGAGACTCCACAGATACGCAGTATTTT
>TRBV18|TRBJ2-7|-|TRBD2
CASSPPGLAGSSYEQYF
TGTGCCAGCTCACCACCGGGGCTAGCGGGTAGCTCCTACGAGCAGTACTTC
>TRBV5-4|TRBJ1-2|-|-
CASSFQGSNYGYTF
TGTGCCAGCAGCTTTCAGGGATCCAACTATGGCTACACCTTC
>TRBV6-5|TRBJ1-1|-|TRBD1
CASSYGQGGAFF
TGTGCCAGCAGTTACGGACAGGGGGGAGCTTTCTTT
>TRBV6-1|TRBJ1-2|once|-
CASSPPAGYYGYTF
TGTGCCAGCAGCCCGCCTGCAGGGTACTATGGCTACACCTTC
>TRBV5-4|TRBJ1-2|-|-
CAGLSQGYGYTF
TGTGCCGGGTTGAGTCAGGGCTATGGCTACACCTTC
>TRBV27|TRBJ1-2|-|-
CASSLIGDSNYGYTF
TGTGCCAGCAGTTTAATCGGGGATTCTAACTATGGCTACACCTTC
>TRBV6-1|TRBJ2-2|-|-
CASSESRVGTGELFF
TGTGCCAGCAGTGAAAGTAGAGTCGGCACCGGGGAGCTGTTTTTT
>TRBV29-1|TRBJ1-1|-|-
CSVRMPYGGDTEAFF
TGCAGCGTCCGGATGCCCTATGGAGGGGACACTGAAGCTTTCTTT
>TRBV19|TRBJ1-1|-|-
CASSIGGRSTEAFF
TGTGCCAGTAGTATTGGAGGGAGGAGCACTGAAGCTTTCTTT
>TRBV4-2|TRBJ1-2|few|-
CASSPSEGTNYGYTF
TGTGCCAGCAGCCCCTCGGAGGGGACTAACTATGGCTACACCTTC
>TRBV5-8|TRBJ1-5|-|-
CASSLRVSYSNQPQHF
TGTGCCAGCAGCTTGCGGGTCAGCTATAGCAATCAGCCCCAGCATTTT
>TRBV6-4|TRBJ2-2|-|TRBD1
CASSGTGIAGELFF
TGTGCCAGCAGTGGGACAGGGATCGCCGGGGAGCTGTTTTTT
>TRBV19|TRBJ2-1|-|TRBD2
CASSIGTSGSWGGYNEQFF
TGTGCCAGTAGTATCGGGACTAGCGGGAGTTGGGGGGGTTACAATGAGCAGTTCTTC
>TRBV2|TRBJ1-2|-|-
CASSETMDLVGYTF
TGTGCCAGCAGTGAAACAATGGACCTCGTAGGCTACACCTTC
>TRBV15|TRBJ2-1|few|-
CATSRDWATRSEQFF
TGTGCCACCAGCAGAGATTGGGCAACCCGGAGTGAGCAGTTCTTC
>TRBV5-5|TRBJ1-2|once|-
CASSLETRLGGNTF
TGTGCCAGCAGCTTGGAGACCCGGTTGGGGGGCAACACCTTC
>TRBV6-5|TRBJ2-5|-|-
CASSYFEVGGETQYF
TGTGCCAGCAGTTACTTTGAGGTGGGAGGAGAGACCCAGTACTTC
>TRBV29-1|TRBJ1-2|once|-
CSVEDRGKGTYGYTF
TGCAGCGTTGAAGATAGGGGAAAAGGGACCTATGGCTACACCTTC
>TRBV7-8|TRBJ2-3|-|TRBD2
CASRSQGTSYTDTQYF
TGTGCCAGCAGATCTCAGGGGACTAGTTACACAGATACGCAGTATTTT
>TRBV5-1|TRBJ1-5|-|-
CASSLTGNHDQPQHF
TGCGCCAGCAGCTTAACAGGGAATCATGATCAGCCCCAGCATTTT
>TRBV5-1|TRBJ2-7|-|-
CASSLTSTGIMEQYF
TGCGCCAGCAGCTTAACTAGCACTGGTATTATGGAGCAGTACTTC
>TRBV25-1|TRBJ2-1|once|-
CASRSLGWNEQFF
TGTGCCAGCAGGAGTCTGGGGTGGAATGAGCAGTTCTTC